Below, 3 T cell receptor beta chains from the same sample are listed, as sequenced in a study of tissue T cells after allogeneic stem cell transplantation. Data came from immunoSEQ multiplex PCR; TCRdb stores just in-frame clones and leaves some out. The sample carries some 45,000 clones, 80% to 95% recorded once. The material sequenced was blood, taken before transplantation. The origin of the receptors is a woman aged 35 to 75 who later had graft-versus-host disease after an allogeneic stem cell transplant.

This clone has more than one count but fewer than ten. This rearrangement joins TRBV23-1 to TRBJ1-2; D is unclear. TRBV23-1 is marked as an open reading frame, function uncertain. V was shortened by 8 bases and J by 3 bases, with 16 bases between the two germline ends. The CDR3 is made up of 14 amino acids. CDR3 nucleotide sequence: TGCGCCAGCCCCTTCGAAAGGGATGACTATGGCTACACCTTC. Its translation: CASPFERDDYGYTF.

The CDR3 nucleotides are TGTGCCAGTCGTCGGGATCTAGGACAGGGGGCCTTTGGCTACACCTTC. Translation gives CASRRDLGQGAFGYTF. The genes are TRBV19 and TRBJ1-2, with 11 bases aligning to TRBD1. Germline V gene data show CDR1 as LNHDA and CDR2 as SQIVND (reference sequence). The CDR3 is 16 residues long. The V and J ends lost 8 bases and 7 bases, in that order; junction bases with no gene match: 15.

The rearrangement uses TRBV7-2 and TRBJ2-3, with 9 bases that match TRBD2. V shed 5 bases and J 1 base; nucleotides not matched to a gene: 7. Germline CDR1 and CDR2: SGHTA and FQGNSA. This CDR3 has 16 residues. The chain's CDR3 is CASSPRAGGGTDTQYF. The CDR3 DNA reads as TGTGCCAGCAGCCCCAGGGCGGGAGGGGGCACAGATACGCAGTATTTT.